The 6 T cell receptor beta chains in this list originate from one sample, sequenced in a study of T cell changes during pregnancy in multiple sclerosis. Only in-frame clones appear in the TCRdb table, and some are missing; sequencing was by immunoSEQ multiplex PCR. The data show 100,000 or so clones, 90% to 95% seen once. The sample consisted of peripheral blood, taken after pregnancy. These receptors were taken from a female donor in good health, enrolled as a control in a pregnancy study.

In its sample, this clone was seen once. The chain is built from TRBV23-1 and TRBJ1-5; 7 positions match TRBD1. Being an ORF, TRBV23-1 has a function that is uncertain. Losses at the gene ends were 4 bases for V and 11 bases for J; bases not matched to a gene: 23. This CDR3 has 18 residues. The CDR3 nucleotides are TGCGCCAGCAGTCCCCCAGGCCCCCGGGACAGCCCCGATAAAGCCCAGCATTTT. Its protein is CASSPPGPRDSPDKAQHF.

For the CDR3, the DNA is TGTGCCAGCAGCGCCACAGGGGGCCGACGGGAGACCCAGTACTTC. Encoded protein: CASSATGGRRETQYF. This chain joins TRBV27 and TRBJ2-5; 9 bases align to TRBD1. This CDR3 is 15 amino acids long. Germline V CDR1 and CDR2: MNHEY, SMNVEV (reference sequence). The ends lost 6 bases at V and 5 bases at J; junction bases unmatched: 10.

CDR3 amino acids: CASSLSAGNSPLHF. CDR3 DNA sequence: TGTGCCAGCAGTTTATCGGCGGGGAATTCACCCCTCCACTTT. The chain recombines TRBV27 with TRBJ1-6; D is ambiguous. Germline loops: CDR1 MNHEY, CDR2 SMNVEV (reference sequence). Trimming pared 0 bases from V and 7 bases from J, leaving 7 bases between. The CDR3 consists of 14 residues.

CDR3 loop: CASSEARGRYNEQFF. In DNA form, the CDR3 reads TGTGCCAGCAGCGAGGCTCGCGGGAGATACAATGAGCAGTTCTTC. The chain links TRBV6-1 to TRBJ2-1; 7 positions match TRBD2. The V and J ends lost 6 bases and 4 bases, in that order; junction bases with no gene match: 9. This CDR3 has 15 amino acids. Germline V gene lookup returns CDR1 MNHNS and CDR2 SASEGT.

The V and J genes are TRBV2 and TRBJ1-1; tentatively, D is TRBD1 (6 bases). V shed 1 base and J shed 1 base, with 16 bases lying between them. CDR3 length: 17 residues. Per germline, CDR1 SNHLY and CDR2 FYNNEI. The CDR3 loop is CASSEEGPETGNTEAFF. The CDR3 nucleotides are TGTGCCAGCAGTGAAGAGGGTCCCGAGACAGGGAACACTGAAGCTTTCTTT. The full variable domain, rest sourced from reference TRBV2 and TRBJ1-1, is EPEVTQTPSHQVTQMGQEVILRCVPISNHLYFYWYRQILGQKVEFLVSFYNNEISEKSEIFDDQFSVERPDGSNFTLKIRSTKLEDSAMYFCASSEEGPETGNTEAFFGQGTRLTVV.

This chain links TRBV29-1 with TRBJ2-3; TRBD2 matches at 7 bases. The CDR3 sequence is 10 residues long. V was pared by 6 bases and J by 14 bases, with 8 bases of the junction left unmatched. Germline V gene lookup returns CDR1 SQVTM and CDR2 ANQGSEA. CDR3 in amino acids: CSVRDYRGYF. In nucleotides, the CDR3 is TGCAGCGTGAGGGACTACCGGGGGTATTTT.